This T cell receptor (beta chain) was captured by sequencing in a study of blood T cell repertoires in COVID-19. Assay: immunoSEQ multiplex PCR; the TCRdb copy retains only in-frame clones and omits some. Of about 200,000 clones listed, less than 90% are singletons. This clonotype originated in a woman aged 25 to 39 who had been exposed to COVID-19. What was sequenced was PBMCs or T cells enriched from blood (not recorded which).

In DNA, the CDR3 is TGCGCCAGCAGCTCTCGGGGATTGCTGAGCACAGATACGCAGTATTTT. It yields the protein CASSSRGLLSTDTQYF. The J gene is TRBJ2-3, the V gene TRBV5-1, with D perhaps matching TRBD2 (5 bases). The CDR3 runs 16 residues. CDR1 and CDR2 from the germline V gene are SGHRS and YFSETQ. The V gene lost 3 bases and the J gene lost 0 bases, with 14 bases spanning the gap.